Listed below are T cell receptor beta chains from one sample, sequenced in a study of shared clonotypes between healthy human individuals. This table comes from immunoSEQ multiplex PCR, and its TCRdb copy is limited to in-frame clones, with some not included. Found here are 2 million to 2.5 million clones, roughly 92% of them singletons; the top ten hold around 0.38%. Sample: naive CD4+ T cells from PBMCs. The origin of the receptors is a man aged 18 to 35 in good health. Some clones in this sample may be carry-over from other donors' samples. The CDR3 runs from the conserved cysteine through the conserved F or W. Fields, in order: D gene, V gene, CDR3 protein. D genes are given only for firm matches.

D: TRBD1
V: TRBV9
CDR3: CASSVGTGEANEKLFF

D: .
V: TRBV2
CDR3: CAVGPYEQYF

D: .
V: TRBV2
CDR3: CASSELGLNTEAFF

D: .
V: TRBV6-6
CDR3: CASSSLGQPQHF

D: .
V: TRBV19
CDR3: CASSFGQNTEAFF

D: .
V: TRBV28
CDR3: CASSGAGATNEKLFF

D: TRBD2
V: TRBV30
CDR3: CAWSVEAGGLEQYF

D: TRBD1
V: TRBV7-9
CDR3: CASSLPGQGRNEQYF

D: .
V: TRBV4-2
CDR3: CASSPVGGDNEQFF

D: .
V: TRBV11-2
CDR3: CASSLDRGGEQFF

D: TRBD2
V: TRBV7-7
CDR3: CASSLRTSGNTGELFF

D: .
V: TRBV7-6
CDR3: CASSQRGGGGEQYF

D: .
V: TRBV29-1
CDR3: CSVNGQGRYEQYF

D: .
V: TRBV7-9
CDR3: CASSLWWDTYNEQFF

D: TRBD1
V: TRBV7-3
CDR3: CASSSQTGGGYTF

D: .
V: TRBV7-3
CDR3: CASSRASTDTQYF

D: .
V: TRBV5-5
CDR3: CASSLALGRHSYEQYF

D: .
V: TRBV6-1
CDR3: CASSGDGLVAQFF

D: TRBD2
V: TRBV30
CDR3: CAWSGGGYEQYF

D: .
V: TRBV4-2
CDR3: CASSQETWQTYNEQFF

D: .
V: TRBV29-1
CDR3: CSVGTGSTNEKLFF

D: TRBD2
V: TRBV5-1
CDR3: CASSQLPLAGPMGAEQFF

D: TRBD2
V: TRBV9
CDR3: CASRRDYNTGELFF

D: .
V: TRBV11-2
CDR3: CASSVGRLTAYF

D: .
V: TRBV7-2
CDR3: CASSLDSMNTEAFF

D: .
V: TRBV12-5
CDR3: CASGLVGGDTQYF

D: .
V: TRBV11-3
CDR3: CASSQSATQETQYF

D: .
V: TRBV14
CDR3: CASSQADTQYF

D: TRBD1
V: TRBV27
CDR3: CASMARGPAGELFF

D: .
V: TRBV6-1
CDR3: CASSSYSTYNEQFF

D: TRBD1
V: TRBV6-6
CDR3: CASSYSGTGVSEQFF

D: .
V: TRBV11-2
CDR3: CASSLVGHTEAFF

D: .
V: TRBV7-2
CDR3: CASSVSRAVGVETQYF

D: .
V: TRBV2
CDR3: CASRQVPGTEAFF

D: TRBD2
V: TRBV28
CDR3: CASRLAGPSYEQYF

D: TRBD1
V: TRBV6-5
CDR3: CASSSGGVGNTEAFF

D: TRBD2
V: TRBV28
CDR3: CASSPLRTSGSYEQYF

D: TRBD1
V: TRBV7-2
CDR3: CASSWGQGASYGTQYF

D: .
V: TRBV7-9
CDR3: CASSSRLGGLRTSLNEQYF

D: .
V: TRBV28
CDR3: CASSFSGAAGNTIYF

D: .
V: TRBV19
CDR3: CASSIDRESNQPQHF

D: .
V: TRBV11-2
CDR3: CASSLTLDTEAFF

D: TRBD1
V: TRBV5-6
CDR3: CASSSRTGGNTIYF

D: TRBD1
V: TRBV5-1
CDR3: CASSLAGTGNGYTF

D: .
V: TRBV14
CDR3: CASSQDTAYGYTF

D: .
V: TRBV6-1
CDR3: CASSAIFPPNTGELFF

D: TRBD2
V: TRBV11-3
CDR3: CASSYGLAGGSDTQYF

D: .
V: TRBV28
CDR3: CASTQQGLSNQPQHF

D: .
V: TRBV2
CDR3: CASIFSVSYEQYF

D: .
V: TRBV28
CDR3: CASSLWGSRIMDEQYF

D: .
V: TRBV30
CDR3: CAWSRTSVDEQFF

D: .
V: TRBV13
CDR3: CATTATDYEQYF

D: TRBD2
V: TRBV18
CDR3: CASSRELAIANTGELFF